This T cell receptor (beta chain) is drawn from a study of T cell responses to AZD1222 COVID-19 vaccine. As for this clone: The target antigen is unknown.

Here immunoSEQ multiplex PCR was the method, and the copy in TCRdb shows in-frame clones only, minus some. Here the sample spans tens of thousands of clones, roughly 82% being singletons. V shed 9 bases and J shed 0 bases, with 11 bases lying between them. The CDR3 sequence is 14 residues long. Looked up from germline, CDR1 is LNHDA and CDR2 is SQIVND (reference sequence). Study results and limitations: Just five or six AZD1222 recipients were seropositive at baseline.

Specimen: peripheral blood, collected on day 0 of AZD1222 vaccination. The clonotype was recovered from an adult in good health. The rearrangement uses TRBV19 and TRBJ2-2; possibly TRBD2 for D (6 bases). CDR3 residues: CASGAGANTGELFF. The DNA of the CDR3 is TGTGCCAGCGGAGCGGGCGCGAACACCGGGGAGCTGTTTTTT.